The next 6 T cell receptor beta chains were all read from a single sample in a study of CD8+ T cells in alopecia areata. cDNA reverse transcribed from extracted RNA served as the sequencing template. Assay: immunoSEQ multiplex PCR; the TCRdb copy retains only in-frame clones and omits some. In the table there are tens of thousands of clones, 70% to 85% of which are singletons. Treatment specified: oral pan-JAK inhibitor, 5-10 mg twice daily. Sequenced material: CD8+ T cells sorted from blood, taken at week 44, from a patient treated with tofacitinib. Source of these receptors: a human donor with alopecia areata.

This chain uses TRBV30 with TRBJ1-1; D remains ambiguous. This CDR3 has 13 residues. Trimming took 5 bases from V and 1 from J, leaving 11 bases between them. In germline, CDR1 is GTSNPN, CDR2 SVGIG (reference sequence). In DNA, the CDR3 is TGTGCCTGGTGGAAGGGTGGGAACACTGAAGCTTTCTTT. This codes for CAWWKGGNTEAFF.

The rearrangement links TRBV27 to TRBJ2-1, with 8 nucleotides matching TRBD1. Trimming removed 5 bases from V and 7 bases from J; junction bases left unmatched: 7. Germline-derived CDR1 and CDR2 are MNHEY and SMNVEV (reference sequence). CDR3 length: 14 residues. This CDR3 is CASSGQGGWNEQFF. CDR3 bases: TGTGCCAGCAGTGGACAGGGAGGTTGGAATGAGCAGTTCTTC.

The rearrangement links TRBV30 to TRBJ2-1; D is undetermined. This CDR3 contains 13 residues. CDR1 is GTSNPN and CDR2 is SVGIG in the germline V gene (reference sequence). Trimming pared 1 base from V and 2 bases from J, leaving 6 bases between. Here the CDR3 reads CAWSADTYNEQFF. DNA for the CDR3: TGTGCCTGGAGTGCCGACACCTACAATGAGCAGTTCTTC.

The V and J genes are TRBV7-9 and TRBJ2-1; TRBD1 agrees at 7 bases. In germline, CDR1 is SEHNR, CDR2 FQNEAQ (reference sequence). V trimming: 4 bases; J trimming: 7 bases; junction bases outside the gene matches: 19. CDR3 length equals 18 residues. CDR3 sequence reads: CASSSRNPDRAVGNEQFF. For the CDR3, the DNA is TGTGCCAGCAGCTCTAGGAACCCCGACAGGGCGGTAGGGAATGAGCAGTTCTTC.

Only one count was recorded for this clone. This chain joins TRBV6-6 and TRBJ2-3, with 7 bases lining up with TRBD2. Germline CDR1 is MNHNY and CDR2 is SVGAGI (reference sequence). V was pared by 2 bases and J by 0 bases, with 2 bases of the junction left unmatched. The CDR3 runs 15 residues. DNA for the CDR3: TGTGCCAGCAGTTACGGGGGGGGAAGCACAGATACGCAGTATTTT. This encodes CASSYGGGSTDTQYF.

This chain connects TRBV5-6 to TRBJ2-3; no reliable D call. The CDR3 length is 15 residues. Germline assignment: CDR1 SGHDT and CDR2 YYEEEE. Trimming left V 0 bases short and J 0 bases short, with 8 bases between. The CDR3 loop reads CASSLADSSTDTQYF. The CDR3 DNA reads TGTGCCAGCAGCTTGGCCGATTCTAGCACAGATACGCAGTATTTT.